This is a list of T cell receptor beta chains from one sample in a study of T cell clonotyping in hematopoietic cell transplantation. Produced via immunoSEQ multiplex PCR; TCRdb's table is partial and in-frame only. The sample holds some 16,000 clones; about nine tenths are singletons and the top ten take approximately 5%. Specimen: peripheral blood mononuclear cells. These receptors all come from a man in his forties or fifties in good health. Some clones in this sample may be carry-over from other donors' samples. Each CDR3 is given with its conserved first and last residue. The order of the fields is V gene, D gene, CDR3 protein. A D gene is named only where the DNA matches it firmly.

TRBV9 | TRBD2 | CASSVGSGSEQFF
TRBV9 | . | CASSPGPQETQYF
TRBV18 | . | CASSPAGETQYF
TRBV6-6 | . | CASSPRNTEAFF
TRBV10-3 | TRBD2 | CAISESGLSLNTGELFF
TRBV29-1 | . | CSVEDQEETQYF
TRBV5-1 | . | CASSRWGGAGELFF
TRBV6-5 | . | CASSPYTVYNEQFF
TRBV6-6 | . | CASSYSDRSYEAFF
TRBV11-1 | TRBD2 | CASSPGLAGDQETQYF
TRBV29-1 | . | CSALRGLGEQYF
TRBV5-8 | . | CASSWGVVGFGDTQYF
TRBV28 | TRBD2 | CASTPGTGRVSYEQYF
TRBV28 | TRBD2 | CASGGSGQETQYF
TRBV5-1 | TRBD1 | CASSFTGQENEQYF
TRBV18 | TRBD1 | CASATGLDEKLFF
TRBV6-6 | . | CASAPPGSYEQYF
TRBV28 | . | CASSLLLNSYEQYF
TRBV28 | TRBD1 | CASIGTGRRGYTF
TRBV5-1 | . | CASSLAGQFEKLFF
TRBV15 | . | CATSRDSGLYEQYF
TRBV11-2 | . | CASSSLFQGKEQYF
TRBV28 | . | CASRPYGGPNTGELFF
TRBV7-2 | TRBD2 | CASSLSGSYNEQFF
TRBV11-2 | . | CASSLQEVFASTDTQYF
TRBV2 | . | CASTPGEKLFF
TRBV7-8 | . | CASSLYTRAEGYEQYF
TRBV19 | TRBD2 | CASSTSGAGGDNEQFF
TRBV11-2 | . | CASTELAPYNEQFF
TRBV5-5 | . | CASSFRGGRASGELFF
TRBV29-1 | . | CSVAYEQYF
TRBV7-3 | . | CASSPVGGASPLHF
TRBV5-4 | TRBD1 | CASSSTGASSFTDTQYF
TRBV2 | . | CASSEVGYQETQYF
TRBV4-3 | . | CASSQGPAPGTPQETQYF
TRBV4-3 | . | CASSQEPERPQHF
TRBV9 | . | CASSVGLQETQYF
TRBV4-3 | TRBD2 | CASSQGAGGTYEQYF
TRBV5-6 | . | CASSLGDSSTDTQYF
TRBV4-3 | TRBD2 | CASSQGTSGSTDTQYF
TRBV7-2 | TRBD2 | CASSLGLAGVGHEQYF
TRBV6-5 | . | CASTLGQEGSGYTF
TRBV7-7 | TRBD2 | CASSREAGVIGELFF
TRBV6-1 | . | CASSALSNSYEQYF
TRBV25-1 | . | CASTGGAREKLFF
TRBV7-2 | TRBD1 | CASSSAGQDEKLFF
TRBV6-6 | . | CASSYGHRENSYEQYF
TRBV6-5 | . | CASSLSWEFPDTQYF
TRBV30 | . | CAWTEARGRNTEAFF
TRBV4-3 | . | CASSQDDSYEQYF
TRBV7-2 | TRBD1 | CASSATFDRGLGANVLTF
TRBV7-2 | TRBD1 | CASSRTGDETQYF
TRBV29-1 | . | CSVAASQETQYF
TRBV15 | TRBD1 | CATSRDQQGAGEQYF